A selection of T cell receptor beta chains follows, all from one sample in a study of blood T cell repertoires in COVID-19. Libraries were prepared by immunoSEQ multiplex PCR; TCRdb keeps only in-frame clonotypes and omits some of them. The table records roughly 50,000 clones, about nine tenths of them present only once. Sequenced input: peripheral blood. Source of these receptors: a woman aged 35 to 49 with active COVID-19. Each CDR3 is given with its conserved first and last residue. A D gene is named only where the DNA matches it firmly. Size tells how often a clone was seen (once, few, many) or the class of an expanded clone, and some rows leave it out.

J: TRBJ1-4; D: .; size: .; V: TRBV3-1/TRBV3-2; CDR3: CASSQSWGAITGEKLFF; DNA: TGTGCCAGCAGCCAATCGTGGGGCGCGATTACGGGTGAAAAACTGTTTTTT
J: TRBJ2-5; D: .; size: .; V: TRBV5-1; CDR3: CASRRRGAVSQETQYF; DNA: TGCGCCAGCAGGCGGAGGGGAGCGGTGTCCCAAGAGACCCAGTACTTC
J: TRBJ2-2; D: TRBD2; size: .; V: TRBV15; CDR3: CATRTSGGAKAGELFF; DNA: TGTGCCACCAGGACTAGCGGGGGGGCGAAGGCCGGGGAGCTGTTTTTT
J: TRBJ1-5; D: .; size: .; V: TRBV3-1/TRBV3-2; CDR3: CASSMGGGNKPQHF; DNA: TGTGCCAGCAGCATGGGGGGAGGGAATAAGCCCCAGCATTTT
J: TRBJ1-1; D: .; size: .; V: TRBV7-8; CDR3: CASRKRGRLNTEAFF; DNA: TGTGCCTCCCGTAAGCGTGGCCGACTGAACACTGAAGCTTTCTTT
J: TRBJ1-1; D: .; size: .; V: TRBV2; CDR3: CASSEGERTEAFF; DNA: TGTGCCAGCAGTGAAGGGGAGCGGACTGAAGCTTTCTTT
J: TRBJ2-6; D: TRBD1; size: .; V: TRBV11-3; CDR3: CASSLDLSWGQATGANVLTF; DNA: TGTGCCAGCAGCTTAGACTTATCTTGGGGACAGGCAACTGGGGCCAACGTCCTGACTTTC
J: TRBJ1-2; D: TRBD1; size: .; V: TRBV6-2/TRBV6-3; CDR3: CASSVTGSYGYTF; DNA: TGTGCCAGCAGTGTGACAGGGTCCTATGGCTACACCTTC
J: TRBJ1-2; D: TRBD1; size: .; V: TRBV7-2; CDR3: CASSSGQGQGYTF; DNA: TGTGCCAGCAGCTCCGGACAGGGACAAGGCTACACCTTC
J: TRBJ2-5; D: TRBD1; size: .; V: TRBV3-1/TRBV3-2; CDR3: CASSQDLWTGPQPRGQETQYF; DNA: TGTGCCAGCAGCCAAGATTTGTGGACAGGTCCCCAACCGAGGGGTCAAGAGACCCAGTACTTC
J: TRBJ1-2; D: .; size: .; V: TRBV6-5; CDR3: CASSRDTDYGYTF; DNA: TGTGCCAGCAGTCGGGACACCGACTATGGCTACACCTTC
J: TRBJ2-1; D: TRBD2; size: .; V: TRBV11-3; CDR3: CASSGRGGHSLRVHNEQFF; DNA: TGTGCCAGCAGCGGTCGGGGGGGACACTCTCTAAGGGTTCACAATGAGCAGTTCTTC
J: TRBJ2-3; D: TRBD1; size: .; V: TRBV18; CDR3: CASSPGQGRDTQYF; DNA: TGTGCCAGCTCACCCGGACAGGGTAGGGATACGCAGTATTTT
J: TRBJ1-2; D: TRBD1; size: .; V: TRBV6-1; CDR3: CASSEAARDRAGYTF; DNA: TGTGCCAGCAGTGAAGCCGCCCGGGACAGGGCTGGCTACACCTTC
J: TRBJ2-3; D: TRBD1; size: .; V: TRBV6-1; CDR3: CASSEASTGFPTDTQYF; DNA: TGTGCCAGCAGTGAAGCATCGACAGGGTTTCCCACAGATACGCAGTATTTT
J: TRBJ2-1; D: TRBD1; size: .; V: TRBV7-3; CDR3: CASSFTGGRDEQFF; DNA: TGTGCCAGCAGCTTTACAGGGGGCCGGGATGAGCAGTTCTTC
J: TRBJ2-5; D: .; size: .; V: TRBV15; CDR3: CATSRETRGETQYF; DNA: TGTGCCACCAGCAGAGAAACTAGGGGGGAGACCCAGTACTTC
J: TRBJ2-5; D: TRBD2; size: .; V: TRBV12-5; CDR3: CASGLGLAGGQETQYF; DNA: TGTGCTAGTGGTTTGGGACTAGCGGGGGGGCAGGAGACCCAGTACTTC
J: TRBJ2-1; D: .; size: .; V: TRBV2; CDR3: CASRPDNERQFF; DNA: TGTGCCAGCAGACCCGACAATGAGAGACAGTTCTTC
J: TRBJ2-7; D: TRBD1; size: .; V: TRBV2; CDR3: CASSGQGAYEQYF; DNA: TGTGCCAGCAGTGGGCAGGGGGCCTACGAGCAGTACTTC
J: TRBJ2-5; D: TRBD2; size: .; V: TRBV6-2/TRBV6-3; CDR3: CASSSGLAGGPETQYF; DNA: TGTGCCAGCAGTTCGGGACTAGCGGGGGGGCCAGAGACCCAGTACTTC
J: TRBJ2-6; D: .; size: .; V: TRBV15; CDR3: CATSSTRRSSGANVLTF; DNA: TGTGCCACCAGCAGTACGAGGCGGTCCTCTGGGGCCAACGTCCTGACTTTC
J: TRBJ2-7; D: TRBD1; size: .; V: TRBV13; CDR3: CASSLDRGEQYF; DNA: TGTGCCAGCAGCCTCGACAGGGGCGAGCAGTACTTC
J: TRBJ1-4; D: .; size: .; V: TRBV3-1/TRBV3-2; CDR3: CASSQGGVGEKLFF; DNA: TGTGCCAGCAGCCAAGGGGGCGTGGGGGAAAAACTGTTTTTT
J: TRBJ1-6; D: .; size: .; V: TRBV6-5; CDR3: CASSSTLAQYNSPLHF; DNA: TGTGCCAGCAGTTCCACCTTGGCTCAATATAATTCACCCCTCCACTTT
J: TRBJ2-5; D: .; size: .; V: TRBV5-5; CDR3: CASSLEGVGSETQYF; DNA: TGTGCCAGCAGCTTGGAAGGGGTGGGCAGTGAGACCCAGTACTTC
J: TRBJ2-7; D: .; size: few; V: TRBV28; CDR3: CASSPAGSSSYEQYF; DNA: TGTGCCAGCAGTCCCGCGGGGTCAAGCTCCTACGAGCAGTACTTC
J: TRBJ1-2; D: TRBD1; size: once; V: TRBV19; CDR3: CASSIAGTGGYGYTF; DNA: TGTGCCAGTAGTATAGCCGGGACAGGGGGCTATGGCTACACCTTC
J: TRBJ2-7; D: TRBD2; size: .; V: TRBV5-4; CDR3: CASSLAQRGGEQYF; DNA: TGTGCCAGCAGCCTGGCCCAGCGGGGGGGGGAGCAGTACTTC
J: TRBJ1-4; D: .; size: .; V: TRBV28; CDR3: CASSLSGTNEKLFF; DNA: TGTGCCAGCAGTTTATCGGGTACTAATGAAAAACTGTTTTTT